What follows describes a single T cell receptor (beta chain). V shed 3 bases and J shed 6 bases, with 17 bases lying between them. The CDR3 runs 15 residues. In germline, CDR1 is ENHRY, CDR2 SYGVKD. In the study's own analysis: Counts of nucleated cells, estimated from reference gene primer amplification, were obtained. Data came from immunoSEQ multiplex PCR; TCRdb stores just in-frame clones and leaves some out. V, J and clone size are those of that table, while D and trimming were read from the DNA. The sample includes 350,000 to 450,000 clones, approximately 86% of them seen just once. The data stem from a study of blood T cell repertoires in COVID-19. It was during active infection that Seattle patients were enrolled and then longitudinally followed.

The receptor was derived from a woman aged 55-75 years with COVID-19, enrolled during active disease. The rearrangement joins TRBV10-3 to TRBJ1-2, with D perhaps TRBD1 (6 bases). The sample taken for sequencing was peripheral blood. The CDR3 loop is CAISDLPQGENGYTF. The CDR3 DNA sequence: TGTGCCATCAGTGACCTACCACAGGGAGAGAATGGCTACACCTTC.